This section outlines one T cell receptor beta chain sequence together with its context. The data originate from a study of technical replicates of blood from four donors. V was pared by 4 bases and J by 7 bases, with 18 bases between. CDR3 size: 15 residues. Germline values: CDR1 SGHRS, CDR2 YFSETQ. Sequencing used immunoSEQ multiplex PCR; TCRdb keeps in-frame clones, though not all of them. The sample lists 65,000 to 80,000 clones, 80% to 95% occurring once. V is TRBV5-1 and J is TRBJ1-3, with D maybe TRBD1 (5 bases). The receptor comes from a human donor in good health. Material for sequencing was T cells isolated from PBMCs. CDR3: CASSPTGAYGNTIYF. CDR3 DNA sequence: TGCGCCAGCAGCCCCACAGGCGCCTATGGGAACACCATATATTTT.